The 27 T cell receptor beta chains presented below share a single source sample, sequenced in a study of cytomegalovirus exposure and HLA in healthy donors. PCR used 60 Vbeta primers and 13 Jbeta primers. Here immunoSEQ multiplex PCR was the method, and the copy in TCRdb shows in-frame clones only, minus some. The data hold about 130,000 clones, with around 70% observed a single time. Sequencing was carried out using PBMCs. The receptor source for this set is a man aged 40-55 years in good health and CMV-seropositive.

The V call is TRBV16, the J call TRBJ1-5; 12 bases align to TRBD1. The CDR3 contains 17 residues. Trimming at V came to 1 base and at J to 6 bases, leaving 7 bases not matched to a gene. Germline lookup yields CDR1 KGHSY and CDR2 FQNENV. Here the CDR3 DNA reads TGTGCCAGCAGCCAATTGCCGGGACAGGGGGCAGGTCAGCCCCAGCATTTT. Protein: CASSQLPGQGAGQPQHF.

V is TRBV6-6 and J is TRBJ1-1; TRBD1 matches 7 bases. This CDR3 has 15 residues. The germline V gene encodes CDR1 MNHNY and CDR2 SVGAGI (reference sequence). J gave up 0 bases and V 2 bases, and 3 bases lay outside the gene matches. As DNA, the CDR3 is TGTGCCAGCAGTTACCCGGGACAGATGAACACTGAAGCTTTCTTT. It specifies CASSYPGQMNTEAFF.

The CDR3 sequence: CATRDRGFLNEKLFF. CDR3 bases: TGTGCCACCCGGGACAGGGGGTTCCTTAATGAAAAACTGTTTTTT. The rearrangement uses TRBV10-3 and TRBJ1-4, with 11 nucleotides matching TRBD1. The CDR3 spans 15 residues. Trimming cost V 10 bases and J 4 bases; bases outside gene matches: 8. CDR1 and CDR2 from the germline V gene are ENHRY and SYGVKD.

This chain connects TRBV10-3 to TRBJ2-7; TRBD2 matches at 12 bases. From germline, CDR1 is ENHRY and CDR2 SYGVKD. The junction had 8 bases not matched to a gene; V was cut back by 2 bases and J by 6 bases. The CDR3 totals 16 residues. DNA of the CDR3: TGTGCCATCAGTGAGCAAGCTAGCGGGGGGGCTAGCGAGCAGTACTTC. Amino acids: CAISEQASGGASEQYF.

The table lists this clone with a count of one. This chain links TRBV5-1 with TRBJ1-1; perhaps TRBD1 as D (5 bases). The V end lost 3 bases, the J end lost 5 bases, and 14 bases lay between the germline ends. The CDR3 is made up of 14 amino acids. CDR1 is SGHRS and CDR2 is YFSETQ in the germline V gene. The DNA for the CDR3 is TGCGCCAGCAGCTCCGGGACGGCGGGAACTGAAGCTTTCTTT. This sequence encodes CASSSGTAGTEAFF.

The gene calls are TRBV6-1 and TRBJ2-7; D may be TRBD1 (6 bases). This CDR3 spans 12 amino acids. Per the germline V gene, CDR1 is MNHNS and CDR2 is SASEGT. V was trimmed by 5 bases and J by 3 bases, leaving 8 bases between them. CDR3 in amino acids: CASSRDNYEQYF. Here the CDR3 DNA reads TGTGCCAGCAGTAGGGACAACTACGAGCAGTACTTC.

This clone was detected a few times. CDR3 amino acids: CASSVQGRTEAFF. The CDR3 DNA is TGTGCCAGCAGTGTCCAGGGAAGGACTGAAGCTTTCTTT. This rearrangement joins TRBV27 to TRBJ1-1, with a possible D match to TRBD1 (5 bases). With 5 bases removed from V and 5 bases from J, the gap between germline ends came to 12 bases. The V gene's germline CDR1 is MNHEY and CDR2 SMNVEV (reference sequence). The CDR3 loop spans 13 amino acids.

The chain is built from TRBV6-6 and TRBJ2-1; tentatively, D is TRBD1 (5 bases). The CDR3 runs 14 residues. The V and J ends lost 6 bases and 1 base respectively, with 10 bases between them. CDR1 and CDR2 (germline): MNHNY, SVGAGI (reference sequence). Written as DNA, the CDR3 is TGTGCCAGCAGGGACCAGGGTTCCTACAATGAGCAGTTCTTC. This gives the protein CASRDQGSYNEQFF.

This chain links TRBV5-1 with TRBJ2-5, with 10 bases aligning to TRBD2. The ends lost 2 bases at V and 4 bases at J; junction bases unmatched: 5. Germline V gives CDR1 SGHRS, CDR2 YFSETQ. The CDR3 is made up of 15 amino acids. The CDR3 nucleotides read TGCGCCAGCAGCTTAGAGCTAGCGGGAGTAGAGACCCAGTACTTC. This encodes CASSLELAGVETQYF.

V is TRBV7-8 and J is TRBJ2-7; 10 nucleotides match TRBD2. Germline lookup yields CDR1 SGHVS and CDR2 FQNEAQ. This CDR3 region has 17 residues. J lost 6 bases, V lost 2 bases, and 13 bases had no gene match. The CDR3 loop is CASSLILMVAGGFEQYF. In nucleotides, the CDR3 is TGTGCCAGCAGCTTAATTTTGATGGTAGCGGGAGGATTCGAGCAGTACTTC.

This sequence joins TRBV27 and TRBJ2-5, with TRBD2 identical over 10 bases. Germline V gene lookup returns CDR1 MNHEY and CDR2 SMNVEV (reference sequence). J lost 3 bases, V lost 4 bases, and 8 bases had no gene match. This CDR3 spans 16 amino acids. The CDR3 bases are TGTGCCAGCAGTTCCCCTTACGGACTAGCGGAAGAGACCCAGTACTTC. Residues: CASSSPYGLAEETQYF.

This chain uses TRBV10-3 with TRBJ2-3, with 12 bases identical to TRBD1. Germline trimming cut 2 bases from V and 2 bases from J; bases unmatched to any gene: 2. Germline CDR1 and CDR2: ENHRY and SYGVKD. The CDR3 loop spans 16 amino acids. The CDR3 bases are TGTGCCATCAGTGAGCGGGACAGGGGGCCCACAGATACGCAGTATTTT. Its translation is CAISERDRGPTDTQYF.

This clone has just one count. The CDR3 here is CASSLGLAGQETQYF. The CDR3 region has the DNA TGTGCCAGCAGCCTGGGACTAGCGGGGCAGGAGACCCAGTACTTC. V and J are TRBV11-3 and TRBJ2-5, with 13 bases that match TRBD2. Germline CDR1 is SGHNT and CDR2 is YENEEA. V was clipped by 5 bases and J by 5 bases; unmatched bases: 5. The CDR3 runs 15 residues.

The gene calls are TRBV5-1 and TRBJ2-1; 9 positions match TRBD1. Germline V lookup: CDR1 SGHRS, CDR2 YFSETQ. The CDR3 spans 20 residues. Trimming removed 1 base from V and 5 bases from J; junction bases left unmatched: 19. The CDR3 sequence is CASSLLSGTGRLGTHNEQFF. CDR3 nucleotide sequence: TGCGCCAGCAGCTTGCTTTCCGGGACAGGGCGTTTGGGGACACACAATGAGCAGTTCTTC. Supplemented by reference TRBV5-1 and TRBJ2-1, the full variable domain reads KAGVTQTPRYLIKTRGQQVTLSCSPISGHRSVSWYQQTPGQGLQFLFEYFSETQRNKGNFPGRFSGRQFSNSRSEMNVSTLELGDSALYLCASSLLSGTGRLGTHNEQFFGPGTRLTVL.

V gene TRBV15 combines with J gene TRBJ2-1, with 7 bases matching TRBD2. The CDR3 is made up of 12 amino acids. CDR1 is LNHNV, CDR2 YYDKDF, per germline (reference sequence). V was pared by 4 bases and J by 12 bases, with 6 bases of the junction left unmatched. The CDR3 coding sequence is TGTGCCACCAGCAACCCTGGGGGGGGGCAGTTCTTC. This sequence encodes CATSNPGGGQFF.

The CDR3 DNA reads as TGTGCCAGCAGGAAATTAACACAGGGGGCCAAAAACATTCAGTACTTC. This sequence encodes CASRKLTQGAKNIQYF. The rearrangement joins TRBV7-9 to TRBJ2-4; the match to TRBD1 covers 7 bases. V was clipped by 6 bases and J by 1 base; unmatched bases: 9. The CDR3 is made up of 16 amino acids. Germline V gene sequence: CDR1 SEHNR, CDR2 FQNEAQ (reference sequence). Filled out from reference TRBV7-9 and TRBJ2-4, the complete variable domain reads DTGVSQNPRHKITKRGQNVTFRCDPISEHNRLYWYRQTLGQGPEFLTYFQNEAQLEKSRLLSDRFSAERPKGSFSTLEIQRTEQGDSAMYLCASRKLTQGAKNIQYFGAGTRLSVL.

CDR3 nucleotides: TGTGCCAGCAGATCACAGGGGGTTTACGAGCAGTACTTC. Translation: CASRSQGVYEQYF. V gene TRBV27 combines with J gene TRBJ2-7; 8 bases line up with TRBD1. Trimming removed 6 bases from V and 4 bases from J; junction bases left unmatched: 5. The V gene's germline CDR1 is MNHEY and CDR2 SMNVEV (reference sequence). The CDR3 runs 13 residues.

The chain links TRBV5-4 to TRBJ1-2; TRBD1 matches 10 bases. Germline-derived CDR1 and CDR2 are SGHNT and YYREEE (reference sequence). The CDR3 has 15 amino acids. The V segment lost 2 bases and the J segment 5 bases; nucleotides outside the gene matches: 6. This chain's CDR3 is CASSLAGGQGYGYTF. The CDR3 bases are TGTGCCAGCAGCTTAGCCGGGGGACAGGGGTATGGCTACACCTTC.

V usage is TRBV5-4 and J usage is TRBJ2-2, with D uncertain. Germline V gene data show CDR1 as SGHNT and CDR2 as YYREEE (reference sequence). The CDR3 totals 13 residues. The V gene lost 1 base and the J gene lost 6 bases, with 7 bases spanning the gap. CDR3 region: CASSLRGSGELFF. DNA of the CDR3: TGTGCCAGCAGCTTGAGAGGCTCCGGGGAGCTGTTTTTT. Together with reference TRBV5-4 and TRBJ2-2, the CDR3 gives the full variable domain: ETGVTQSPTHLIKTRGQQVTLRCSSQSGHNTVSWYQQALGQGPQFIFQYYREEENGRGNFPPRFSGLQFPNYSSELNVNALELDDSALYLCASSLRGSGELFFGEGSRLTVL.

The V and J genes are TRBV6-6 and TRBJ2-1; D is uncertain. V gave up 6 bases and J gave up 10 bases, with 22 bases separating them. Germline lookup yields CDR1 MNHNY and CDR2 SVGAGI (reference sequence). CDR3 length: 15 residues. CDR3 nucleotides: TGTGCCAGCAGATTAGCCACCCCTGAAAAAAGGGAGCAGTTCTTC. Translation gives CASRLATPEKREQFF.

This clone was recorded a few times. The chain has TRBV6-1 and TRBJ2-5; TRBD2 agrees at 8 bases. Per germline, CDR1 MNHNS and CDR2 SASEGT. The junction had 5 bases not matched to a gene; V was cut back by 3 bases and J by 5 bases. The CDR3 totals 14 residues. This chain's CDR3 is CASSEGLVQETQYF. For the CDR3, the DNA is TGTGCCAGCAGTGAGGGACTAGTACAGGAGACCCAGTACTTC.

This clone was seen more than once but under ten times. Other DNA sequences in this sample translate to the same CDR3. V usage is TRBV27 and J usage is TRBJ1-6; possible D gene TRBD1, 6 bases. Trimming left V 5 bases short and J 7 bases short, with 15 bases between. CDR3 size: 15 residues. CDR1 is MNHEY, CDR2 SMNVEV, per germline (reference sequence). The CDR3 nucleotides are TGTGCCAGCAGTCTCCGACGACAGGACAATTCACCCCTCCACTTT. Its translation: CASSLRRQDNSPLHF.

DNA of the CDR3: TGTGCCAGCAGCTTAGGAGTCACTCAGGGGGCGCGTGATGGCTACACCTTC. This codes for CASSLGVTQGARDGYTF. The rearrangement links TRBV7-8 to TRBJ1-2; 8 bases are a match to TRBD1. Unmatched junction bases numbered 13, after V lost 1 base and J lost 6 bases. The germline CDR1 and CDR2 sequences are SGHVS and FQNEAQ. This CDR3 has 17 amino acids.

The chain employs TRBV18 and TRBJ2-7, with a possible D match to TRBD2 (5 bases). Germline V gene sequence: CDR1 KGHSH, CDR2 LQKENI. The CDR3 spans 13 residues. The germline V and J ends were trimmed by 1 base and 2 bases, with 6 bases remaining between them. The CDR3 sequence is CASSPLGAYEQYF. CDR3 nucleotide sequence: TGTGCCAGCTCACCACTCGGGGCCTACGAGCAGTACTTC.

The rearrangement joins TRBV7-8 to TRBJ2-1, with 9 bases aligning to TRBD1. CDR1 and CDR2 from the germline V gene are SGHVS and FQNEAQ. The ends lost 4 bases at V and 0 bases at J; junction bases unmatched: 7. The CDR3 is made up of 17 amino acids. The CDR3 DNA is TGTGCCAGCAGCTCTTACAGGGGGCAGAGCTCCTACAATGAGCAGTTCTTC. Amino acids: CASSSYRGQSSYNEQFF. Combining the CDR3 with reference TRBV7-8 and TRBJ2-1 gives the whole variable domain GAGVSQSPRYKVAKRGQDVALRCDPISGHVSLFWYQQALGQGPEFLTYFQNEAQLDKSGLPSDRFFAERPEGSVSTLKIQRTQQEDSAVYLCASSSYRGQSSYNEQFFGPGTRLTVL.

The genes are TRBV7-6 and TRBJ2-2; TRBD2 might be the D (5 bases). The CDR3 runs 16 residues. Germline V gives CDR1 SGHVS, CDR2 FNYEAQ. Trimming shortened V by 1 base and J by 6 bases, and 15 bases separated the two germline ends. CDR3 sequence: CASSLDTSGLAGELFF. CDR3 sequence (DNA): TGTGCCAGCAGCTTAGATACGTCAGGACTTGCCGGGGAGCTGTTTTTT.

V and J are TRBV7-2 and TRBJ2-7, with TRBD2 identical over 7 bases. The CDR3 length is 17 residues. V dropped 6 bases and J dropped 1; count of bases not matched to a gene: 15. The germline V gene has CDR1 SGHTA and CDR2 FQGNSA. Here the CDR3 DNA reads TGTGCCAGCAGTGAAATCGGGACTACCACTCCATCCTACGAGCAGTACTTC. Its translation is CASSEIGTTTPSYEQYF.